This T cell receptor beta chain was obtained from a study of T-cell memory formation after mild COVID-19. The overall study: Clustering of TCRs was largely donor specific.

This clonotype was recorded at least ten times. The antigen is unknown. TCRdb independently ran MiXCR on the 5' RACE reads; one entry per CDR3 protein. The sample records around 300,000 distinct CDR3 sequences, roughly 13% being singletons. Findings of the study overall: Clones that shrank (day 15 to 85) were balanced CD4/CD8, whereas later expanders leaned CD4+. The main location of contracting CD4+ clones was CM and EM, and that of contracting CD8+ clones was EMRA.

CDR1 SGHTA and CDR2 FQGNSA come from the germline V gene. Trimming left V 2 bases short and J 5 bases short, with 9 bases between. The CDR3 sequence is 13 residues long. The chain couples TRBV7-2 to TRBJ1-2, with unresolved D. The sequenced sample consisted of PBMCs or a T cell subset sorted from them (not recorded which). This receptor was identified in a man younger than 35 who had mild COVID-19 (a few samples of this study predate the infection). Cell type and time point are not known. The CDR3 is CASSLWAAYGYTF. The CDR3 DNA is TGTGCCAGCAGCTTATGGGCAGCGTATGGCTACACCTTC.